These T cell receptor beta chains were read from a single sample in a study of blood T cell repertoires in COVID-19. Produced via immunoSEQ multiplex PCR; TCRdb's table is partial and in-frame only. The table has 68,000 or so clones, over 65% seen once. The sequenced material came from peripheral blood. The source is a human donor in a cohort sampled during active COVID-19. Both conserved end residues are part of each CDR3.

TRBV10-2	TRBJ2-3	CASRAGTSGRAADTQYF
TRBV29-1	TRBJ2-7	CSVYTSGANEQYF
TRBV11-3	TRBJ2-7	CASSVGLADPGEQYF
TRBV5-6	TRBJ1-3	CASSTPGQGARGNTIYF
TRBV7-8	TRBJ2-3	CASSRDTSGGGTDTQYF
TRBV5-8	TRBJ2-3	CASSLGLAIDTQYF
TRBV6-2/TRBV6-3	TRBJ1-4	CASSAHLIGTGGEKLFF
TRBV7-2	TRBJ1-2	CASSIGGKMYGYTF
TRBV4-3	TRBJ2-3	CASSQELAGGTDTQYF
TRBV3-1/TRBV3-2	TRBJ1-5	CASSLGQGGGQPQHF
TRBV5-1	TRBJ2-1	CASSLGGIANEQFF
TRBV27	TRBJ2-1	CASSLTSGYNEQFF
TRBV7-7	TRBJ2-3	CASSLTSLGTDTQYF
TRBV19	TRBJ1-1	CASSIVSNTEAFF
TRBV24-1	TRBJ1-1	CATSDSGADTEAFF
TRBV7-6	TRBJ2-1	CASSLGALAGELDEQFF
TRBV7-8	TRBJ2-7	CASSLEGGGAYEQYF
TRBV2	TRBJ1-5	CASSEIYSNQPQHF
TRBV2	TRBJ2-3	CASSDGLAGVSSTDTQYF
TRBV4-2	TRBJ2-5	CASSPRSSGVTEETQYF
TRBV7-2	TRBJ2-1	CASSLERDNEQFF
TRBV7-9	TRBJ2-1	CASRLAGPGNSGEQFF
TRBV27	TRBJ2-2	CASRRGGDTGELFF
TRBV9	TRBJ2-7	CASSAQSSPGTGSYEQYF
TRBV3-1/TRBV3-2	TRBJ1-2	CASSQTVGYGYTF
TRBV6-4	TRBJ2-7	CASSRLAGGEQYF
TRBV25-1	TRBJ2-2	CASSVQNTGELFF
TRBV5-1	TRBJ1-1	CASSLSGTEAFF
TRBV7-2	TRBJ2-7	CASSGGTRYEQYF
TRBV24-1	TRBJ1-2	CATSDPGSGKEVSGYTF
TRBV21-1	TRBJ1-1	CASSNKQASDTEAFF
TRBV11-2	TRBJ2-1	CASSLLAGVGNEQFF
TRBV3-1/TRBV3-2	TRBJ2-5	CASSQETSQKGETQYF
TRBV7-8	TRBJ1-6	CASSFTQGLDSPLHF
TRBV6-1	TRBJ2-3	CASSEAASIGTDTQYF
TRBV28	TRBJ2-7	CASSPPGGIYEQYF
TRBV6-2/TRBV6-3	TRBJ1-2	CASSHRQGANYGYTF
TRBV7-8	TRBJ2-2	CASSRQNTGELFF
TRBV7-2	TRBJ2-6	CASSSAIQINSGANVLTF
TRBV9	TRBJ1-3	CASSQTVTGKSLSGNTIYF
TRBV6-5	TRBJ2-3	CASSGYAGGPDTQYF
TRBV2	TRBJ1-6	CASGQGFDNSPLHF
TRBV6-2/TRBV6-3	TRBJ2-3	CASSYYQGDSDTQYF
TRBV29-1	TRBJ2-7	CSGSRGRSYEQYF
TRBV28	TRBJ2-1	CASSLFGQGDNEQFF
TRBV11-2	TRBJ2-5	CASSLGVSAGDSQETQYF
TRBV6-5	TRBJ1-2	CASSNRGVVDGYTF
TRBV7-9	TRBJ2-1	CASSPQSGLTLSNEQFF
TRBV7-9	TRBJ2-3	CASSRAVGGDTQYF
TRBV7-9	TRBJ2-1	CASSLDVVGSSYNEQFF
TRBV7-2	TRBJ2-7	CASSWTIYYEQYF
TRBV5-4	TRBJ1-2	CASSLDSGTYGYTF
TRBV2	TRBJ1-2	CASSVSQTSYGYTF